What follows are 9 T cell receptor beta chains derived from one specimen sequenced in a study of identical twins. TCRdb reprocessed the 5' RACE reads via MiXCR and lists one record per CDR3 protein. The sample has 1,800,000 or so distinct CDR3 sequences, under 35% seen once. Sequencing was done on a sample of cord blood. These receptor sequences come from a newborn girl in good health.

This chain joins TRBV6-2 or TRBV6-3 and TRBJ2-1, with TRBD2 matching 11 bases. The germline CDR1 and CDR2 sequences are MNHEY and SVGEGT. The CDR3 spans 17 residues. The ends lost 6 bases at V and 3 bases at J; junction bases unmatched: 10. CDR3 loop: CASRTRPLAGGYNEQFF. The CDR3 DNA follows: TGTGCCAGCAGAACCCGACCGCTAGCGGGGGGCTACAATGAGCAGTTCTTC.

The genes are TRBV10-3 and TRBJ2-5, with 8 bases aligning to TRBD1. V lost 5 bases, J lost 11 bases, and 13 bases stayed unmatched. From germline, CDR1 is ENHRY and CDR2 SYGVKD. The CDR3 spans 14 residues. CDR3 nucleotides: TGTGCCATCAGTAAAGTGACAGGGGACAATGAGCAGTACTTC. As protein: CAISKVTGDNEQYF.

The chain has TRBV7-9 and TRBJ2-5, with D hard to call. With 5 bases removed from V and 0 bases from J, the gap between germline ends came to 7 bases. CDR3 length: 13 residues. The germline V gene has CDR1 SEHNR and CDR2 FQNEAQ (reference sequence). The CDR3 DNA follows: TGTGCCAGCAGCAACCGGGACCAAGAGACCCAGTACTTC. It codes for CASSNRDQETQYF.

CDR3 DNA sequence: TGTGCCAGCAGTTACCATCGTCGATTGACGGGGGCCTGCGAGCAGTACTTC. It specifies CASSYHRRLTGACEQYF. The chain links TRBV6-5 to TRBJ2-5; D could derive from TRBD1 or TRBD2 (6 bases each). The end of the DNA fits TRBJ2-7 better, so the J call may be wrong. Germline V gene data show CDR1 as MNHEY and CDR2 as SVGAGI. The CDR3 extends over 17 amino acids.

The V call is TRBV4-2, the J call TRBJ2-7; D uncertain. Trimming cost V 0 bases and J 7 bases, with 16 bases left between them. Germline V gene data show CDR1 as LGHNA and CDR2 as YNFKEQ. There are 15 residues in the CDR3. The CDR3: CASSQDTAFTREQYF. DNA of the CDR3: TGTGCCAGCAGCCAAGATACAGCATTTACGAGGGAGCAGTACTTC.

The table lists this clonotype with a few counts. The chain carries TRBV5-1 and TRBJ2-3; D ambiguous. There are 14 residues in the CDR3. V was pared by 2 bases and J by 3 bases, with 10 bases between. Germline V gene data show CDR1 as SGHRS and CDR2 as YFSETQ. In DNA form, the CDR3 reads TGCGCCAGCAGCTTAGAATTTGGAACAGATACGCAGTATTTT. It is translated as CASSLEFGTDTQYF.

This clonotype showed up just a few times. This chain links TRBV3-1 with TRBJ1-2; no clear D. The V gene's germline CDR1 is LGHDT and CDR2 YNNKEL (reference sequence). V was clipped by 1 base and J by 0 bases, with 12 bases between them. The CDR3 sequence is 16 residues long. Here the CDR3 reads CASSQGHPRANYGYTF. CDR3 in DNA: TGTGCCAGCAGCCAAGGACACCCAAGAGCTAACTATGGCTACACCTTC.

This sequence joins TRBV20-1 and TRBJ2-3, with 8 bases identical to TRBD2. CDR1 and CDR2 (germline): DFQATT, SNEGSKA (reference sequence). The CDR3 has 15 amino acids. With V trimmed by 4 bases and J by 2 bases, 8 bases remained unmatched. The CDR3 spells CSANPRSGATDTQYF. In DNA, the CDR3 is TGCAGTGCTAACCCCCGTAGCGGGGCCACAGATACGCAGTATTTT.

This chain connects TRBV18 to TRBJ2-1; TRBD2 matches at 8 bases. Germline CDR1 is KGHSH and CDR2 is LQKENI. V lost 2 bases, J lost 10 bases, and 13 bases stayed unmatched. There are 16 residues in the CDR3. The CDR3 protein is CASSPEVTSGLGEQFF. The CDR3 nucleotides read TGTGCCAGCTCACCAGAGGTCACTAGCGGCCTGGGAGAGCAGTTCTTC.